The T cell receptor beta chain described here comes from a study of blood T cell repertoires in COVID-19. The overall study: The cDNA or gDNA used as material had been derived from T cells, B-cell-depleted T cells, or PBMCs.

This clone occurred a few times. CDR1 is MDHEN, CDR2 SYDVKM, per germline. V gave up 6 bases and J gave up 1 base; unmatched junction bases: 11. The CDR3 consists of 17 residues. How the authors handled the data: Using reference gene primer amplification, nucleated cell counts were estimated. Assay used: immunoSEQ multiplex PCR; TCRdb lists only in-frame clones, some missing. The DNA gave D and trimming, while V, J and clone size come from that table. Of 140,000 to 150,000 clones listed, 60% to 80% were seen once; the top ten hold over 7%. The sequence derives from a man between 50 and 59 years old with active or convalescent COVID-19. The specimen sequenced was peripheral blood. The V gene is TRBV28, the J gene TRBJ2-1; 8 nucleotides agree with TRBD2. CDR3 sequence (DNA): TGTGCCAGCAGCTCCTCCCGACTAGCGCTATCCTACAATGAGCAGTTCTTC. Its translation is CASSSSRLALSYNEQFF.